One and the same sample provided the 5 T cell receptor beta chains below, sequenced in a study of cytomegalovirus exposure and HLA in healthy donors. Sequenced by immunoSEQ multiplex PCR; TCRdb stores in-frame clones only, minus some. Of around 99,000 clones in the sample, 88% were seen once. Sequencing used PBMCs. The receptors come from a woman aged 18 to 35 in good health and CMV-seronegative.

The chain employs TRBV14 and TRBJ1-6; D possibly corresponds to TRBD1 (5 bases). Germline V gene sequence: CDR1 SGHDN, CDR2 FVKESK. The V gene lost 1 base and the J gene lost 7 bases, with 5 bases spanning the gap. The CDR3 sequence is 13 residues long. CDR3 sequence reads: CASSQGGNSPLHF. The CDR3 coding sequence is TGTGCCAGCAGCCAAGGGGGCAATTCACCCCTCCACTTT.

This chain uses TRBV7-2 with TRBJ1-6; 9 bases map to TRBD1. The V and J ends lost 3 bases and 11 bases, in that order; junction bases with no gene match: 5. Germline V lookup: CDR1 SGHTA, CDR2 FQGNSA. There are 14 residues in the CDR3. CDR3 DNA: TGTGCCAGCAGCTTTGGGACAGGGAACACACCCCTCCACTTT. Translating gives CASSFGTGNTPLHF.

In nucleotides, the CDR3 is TGTGCCAGCAGCTCGCAGGGGCTAAATCAGCCCCAGCATTTT. Translation gives CASSSQGLNQPQHF. The chain is built from TRBV5-4 and TRBJ1-5; perhaps TRBD1 as D (6 bases). This CDR3 has 14 amino acids. Germline V gene sequence: CDR1 SGHNT, CDR2 YYREEE (reference sequence). V dropped 3 bases and J dropped 4 bases, with 11 bases sitting between them.

The chain joins TRBV14 to TRBJ2-3; 9 bases agree with TRBD2. V trimming: 0 bases; J trimming: 4 bases; junction bases outside the gene matches: 11. Looked up from germline, CDR1 is SGHDN and CDR2 is FVKESK. CDR3 length: 18 residues. CDR3 residues: CASSQEVVGLASADTQYF. CDR3 in DNA: TGTGCCAGCAGCCAAGAGGTGGTAGGACTAGCGAGCGCAGATACGCAGTATTTT.

The V gene is TRBV9, the J gene TRBJ2-3; 11 bases are a match to TRBD2. The CDR3 is 16 residues long. J lost 5 bases, V lost 2 bases, and 7 bases had no gene match. The germline V gene has CDR1 SGDLS and CDR2 YYNGEE. CDR3 residues: CASSVTSGKGIDTQYF. Written as DNA, the CDR3 is TGTGCCAGCAGCGTGACTAGCGGGAAGGGTATAGATACGCAGTATTTT. Filled out from reference TRBV9 and TRBJ2-3, the complete variable domain reads DSGVTQTPKHLITATGQRVTLRCSPRSGDLSVYWYQQSLDQGLQFLIQYYNGEERAKGNILERFSAQQFPDLHSELNLSSLELGDSALYFCASSVTSGKGIDTQYFGPGTRLTVL.